The rows below give T cell receptor beta chains drawn from one sample of a study of blood T cell repertoires in COVID-19. Only in-frame clones appear in the TCRdb table, and some are missing; sequencing was by immunoSEQ multiplex PCR. This table holds about 300,000 clones, 65% to 85% found once. The sequencing input was peripheral blood. These receptors originate from a human donor with COVID-19, enrolled during active disease. The donor label of this sample is uncertain. Both conserved end residues are part of each CDR3. The order of the fields is V gene, J gene, clone size, D gene, CDR3 protein, CDR3 DNA. D genes are given only for firm matches. Clone sizes are given selectively: once, few, many, or a class where the clone is expanded.

TRBV19	TRBJ1-4	once	.	CASSIPLPGVAEKLFF	TGTGCCAGTAGTATACCCCTCCCAGGGGTGGCTGAAAAACTGTTTTTT
TRBV6-5	TRBJ1-3	many	.	CASRVTAVDTIYF	TGTGCCAGCAGGGTAACTGCTGTAGACACCATATATTTT
TRBV6-5	TRBJ1-5	.	TRBD1	CASSQGQGAGRPQHF	TGTGCCAGCAGCCAGGGACAGGGGGCTGGGCGGCCCCAGCATTTT
TRBV5-1	TRBJ1-2	.	TRBD1	CASSVTGGDYGYTF	TGCGCCAGCAGCGTAACAGGGGGGGATTATGGCTACACCTTC
TRBV19	TRBJ1-1	.	.	CASSIVTATMNTEAFF	TGTGCCAGTAGTATAGTGACGGCAACTATGAACACTGAAGCTTTCTTT
TRBV27	TRBJ2-7	.	TRBD2	CASRRASGDPSGSYEQYF	TGTGCCAGCCGCCGGGCTAGCGGAGATCCCTCCGGCTCCTACGAGCAGTACTTC
TRBV5-1	TRBJ1-1	.	.	CASTLTAGNTEAFF	TGCGCCAGCACTCTCACCGCCGGGAACACTGAAGCTTTCTTT
TRBV7-2	TRBJ2-5	.	TRBD2	CASSLGGLAGGQETQYF	TGTGCCAGCAGCCTAGGGGGGTTAGCGGGAGGTCAAGAGACCCAGTACTTC
TRBV19	TRBJ2-1	.	TRBD2	CASSIAGTSHVEQFF	TGTGCCAGTAGTATAGCTGGGACTAGTCATGTGGAGCAGTTCTTC
TRBV2	TRBJ1-2	.	TRBD1	CASSAQGNYGYTF	TGTGCCAGCAGTGCACAGGGGAATTATGGCTACACCTTC
TRBV29-1	TRBJ2-1	.	TRBD1	CSVGTGESEFF	TGCAGCGTTGGAACAGGGGAGAGTGAGTTCTTC
TRBV16	TRBJ1-5	.	TRBD1	CASSQWTGDQPQHF	TGTGCCAGCAGCCAGTGGACAGGGGATCAGCCCCAGCATTTT
TRBV28	TRBJ1-5	.	.	CASSLFDGLNQPQHF	TGTGCCAGCAGTTTATTCGACGGACTCAATCAGCCCCAGCATTTT
TRBV4-3	TRBJ1-2	.	TRBD1	CASSQDRAQGSGYTF	TGCGCCAGCAGCCAAGATCGAGCACAGGGGTCTGGCTACACCTTC
TRBV30	TRBJ2-1	few	TRBD1	CAWRRGPPYNEQFF	TGTGCCTGGAGGAGGGGGCCACCCTACAATGAGCAGTTCTTC
TRBV3-1/TRBV3-2	TRBJ1-1	few	.	CASSLRGANTEAFF	TGTGCCAGCAGCCTTCGGGGGGCGAACACTGAAGCTTTCTTT
TRBV28	TRBJ2-2	.	TRBD2	CAVPRRESGELFF	TGTGCCGTCCCTCGGCGGGAGTCCGGGGAGCTGTTTTTT
TRBV28	TRBJ1-5	.	.	CASRTYRVQPQHF	TGTGCCAGCAGGACTTACAGGGTTCAGCCCCAGCATTTT
TRBV3-1/TRBV3-2	TRBJ2-7	.	TRBD2	CASSQGASGRREQYF	TGTGCCAGCAGCCAAGGGGCTAGCGGGAGACGCGAGCAGTACTTC
TRBV29-1	TRBJ1-2	.	TRBD1	CSVGGPGGLGYTF	TGCAGCGTAGGAGGCCCAGGGGGCCTTGGCTACACCTTC
TRBV7-2	TRBJ2-1	.	TRBD1	CASSPRTGGSYNEQFF	TGTGCCAGCAGCCCTCGGACAGGGGGCTCCTACAATGAGCAGTTCTTC
TRBV3-1/TRBV3-2	TRBJ2-1	.	.	CASSRLPTGSSYNEQFF	TGTGCCAGCAGCCGATTACCAACAGGAAGCTCCTACAATGAGCAGTTCTTC
TRBV5-1	TRBJ1-6	.	TRBD1	CASSTGQGAGNSPLHF	TGCGCCAGCAGCACCGGACAGGGCGCAGGAAATTCACCCCTCCACTTT
TRBV29-1	TRBJ2-4	few	TRBD1	CSVERGQGDQYF	TGCAGCGTTGAAAGGGGACAGGGGGATCAGTACTTC
TRBV3-1/TRBV3-2	TRBJ1-1	many	.	CASSQDPGNTEAFF	TGTGCCAGCAGCCAAGATCCGGGGAACACTGAAGCTTTCTTT
TRBV10-3	TRBJ1-4	.	TRBD1	CAISPRGTGGMATNEKLFF	TGTGCCATCAGTCCTCGTGGGACAGGGGGAATGGCAACTAATGAAAAACTGTTTTTT
TRBV13	TRBJ1-3	few	TRBD1	CASSLQGSSGNTIYF	TGTGCCAGCAGCCTACAGGGGTCCTCTGGAAACACCATATATTTT
TRBV28	TRBJ2-7	.	TRBD1	CASSLGGRTYEQYF	TGTGCCAGCAGCCTAGGGGGCCGGACCTACGAGCAGTACTTC
TRBV30	TRBJ1-6	.	.	CAWNGAYNSPLHF	TGTGCCTGGAACGGGGCCTATAATTCACCCCTCCACTTT
TRBV28	TRBJ2-3	.	.	CASSQGDSTDTQYF	TGTGCCAGCAGCCAAGGAGATAGTACAGATACGCAGTATTTT
TRBV5-1	TRBJ2-3	once	.	CASRANSSRLTDTQYF	TGCGCCAGCAGAGCTAACAGCTCGCGTCTTACAGATACGCAGTATTTT
TRBV6-5	TRBJ2-7	.	.	CASSYSVQGYEQYF	TGTGCCAGCAGTTACTCAGTCCAGGGGTACGAGCAGTACTTC
TRBV10-3	TRBJ1-4	.	.	CAVGQLPNEKLFF	TGTGCCGTTGGACAGTTGCCTAATGAAAAACTGTTTTTT
TRBV19	TRBJ2-1	.	TRBD2	CASTSGRNEQFF	TGTGCCAGTACTAGCGGGAGGAATGAGCAGTTCTTC
TRBV2	TRBJ2-7	.	.	CASSVNYEQYF	TGTGCCAGCAGTGTCAATTACGAGCAGTACTTC
TRBV30	TRBJ2-7	.	.	CAWSPPPLEQYF	TGTGCCTGGAGTCCTCCTCCCCTCGAGCAGTACTTC
TRBV5-4	TRBJ2-1	.	TRBD2	CASSSLAEAGFF	TGTGCCAGCAGCTCACTAGCGGAAGCAGGGTTCTTC
TRBV28	TRBJ1-1	.	.	CASAPGGAITEAFF	TGTGCCAGCGCCCCCGGCGGGGCGATAACTGAAGCTTTCTTT
TRBV5-6	TRBJ2-7	.	.	CASSLDSYYEQYF	TGTGCCAGCAGCTTGGACAGCTACTACGAGCAGTACTTC
TRBV27	TRBJ2-4	.	TRBD2	CASSPRQREVAKNIQYF	TGTGCCAGCAGTCCACGGCAGCGGGAGGTGGCCAAAAACATTCAGTACTTC
TRBV27	TRBJ1-1	.	TRBD1	CASRRFGDRGQVDVGGTAF	TGTGCCAGCAGGCGATTCGGGGACAGGGGGCAAGTTGATGTGGGAGGTACCGCCTTT
TRBV27	TRBJ1-4	.	TRBD1	CASSQGAPEKLFF	TGTGCCAGCAGCCAGGGGGCCCCTGAAAAACTGTTTTTT